These 7 T cell receptor beta chains were all obtained from the same sample, sequenced in a study of blood T cell repertoires in COVID-19. The table came from immunoSEQ multiplex PCR; TCRdb's copy has only in-frame clones and leaves some out. Among about 130,000 clones, more than 70% were seen once, and the ten largest hold about a tenth. Sequenced: peripheral blood. Receptor source: a man aged 50 to 59 with acute or convalescent COVID-19.

V usage is TRBV5-1 and J usage is TRBJ2-5; TRBD1 might be the D (6 bases). The CDR3 length is 14 residues. Germline CDR1 SGHRS, CDR2 YFSETQ. V was shortened by 0 bases and J by 3 bases, with 9 bases between the two germline ends. For the CDR3, the DNA is TGCGCCAGCAGCTTGGCCTCAGGGGAAGAGACCCAGTACTTC. It codes for CASSLASGEETQYF.

The chain combines TRBV5-1 with TRBJ1-2; the D is unclear. The V gene's germline CDR1 is SGHRS and CDR2 YFSETQ. The CDR3 spans 14 residues. Trimming pared 0 bases from V and 4 bases from J, leaving 10 bases between. DNA for the CDR3: TGCGCCAGCAGCTTGGACTCCTTTGGCTATGGCTACACCTTC. Protein sequence: CASSLDSFGYGYTF. The variable domain in full, with the rest retrieved from reference TRBV5-1 and TRBJ1-2, is KAGVTQTPRYLIKTRGQQVTLSCSPISGHRSVSWYQQTPGQGLQFLFEYFSETQRNKGNFPGRFSGRQFSNSRSEMNVSTLELGDSALYLCASSLDSFGYGYTFGSGTRLTVV.

V gene TRBV18 combines with J gene TRBJ2-2; D is possibly TRBD1 (6 bases). CDR3 length equals 20 residues. Per germline, CDR1 KGHSH and CDR2 LQKENI. The V and J ends lost 3 bases and 4 bases respectively, with 27 bases between them. As DNA, the CDR3 is TGTGCCAGCTCACCGGGTCAACGGTTTGGCGGGCAGGGGTCCACCGGGGAGCTGTTTTTT. Protein sequence: CASSPGQRFGGQGSTGELFF.

This clone has a handful of counts. This chain connects TRBV2 to TRBJ1-2, with D possibly being TRBD1 (6 bases). V lost 8 bases and J 1 base, leaving 23 bases between the germline ends. CDR1 SNHLY and CDR2 FYNNEI come from the germline V gene. This CDR3 spans 17 amino acids. The CDR3 sequence: CASYPSLVDRYNYGYTF. The CDR3 coding sequence is TGTGCCAGCTACCCTAGTCTCGTGGACAGATATAACTATGGCTACACCTTC.

The chain carries TRBV5-6 and TRBJ1-4; TRBD1 matches 7 bases. Germline CDR1 and CDR2: SGHDT and YYEEEE. The V segment lost 0 bases and the J segment 12 bases; nucleotides outside the gene matches: 2. This CDR3 is built from 12 residues. CDR3 sequence: CASSLGQGELFF. Written as DNA, the CDR3 is TGTGCCAGCAGCTTGGGGCAGGGGGAACTGTTTTTT.

The rearrangement joins TRBV28 to TRBJ2-7, with a weak D call TRBD1 (6 bases). CDR1 and CDR2 (germline): MDHEN, SYDVKM. The CDR3 contains 15 residues. Between the trimmed V and J ends, which lost 5 bases and 3 bases, there was a span of 17 bases. CDR3 region: CASSGSGAPFYEQYF. The CDR3, as DNA: TGTGCCAGCAGTGGCTCAGGGGCTCCCTTCTACGAGCAGTACTTC.

The V call is TRBV27, the J call TRBJ1-1; D is perhaps TRBD1 (5 bases). The CDR3 runs to 14 residues. The V end was cut by 6 bases, the J end by 0 bases, with 11 bases between. CDR1 is MNHEY, CDR2 SMNVEV, per germline (reference sequence). The CDR3 coding sequence is TGTGCCAGCAGGAACAGGATCATGAACACTGAAGCTTTCTTT. Its translation: CASRNRIMNTEAFF.